Each of the 3 T cell receptor beta chains below was sequenced from the same sample in a study of T cells in Graves' hyperthyroidism and ophthalmopathy. The CDR3 regions of TCR beta were amplified from RNA transcripts. Carried out on the TCR CDR3, a first-round RT-PCR used the HTBI primer set. From the multiplex PCR reads, TCRdb called clonotypes with MiXCR, one entry per CDR3 protein. The sample consists of approximately 600,000 distinct CDR3 sequences, 20% of them appearing once. Sequencing was done on a sample of blood. These receptors all stem from a man younger than 40 with Graves' ophthalmopathy.

In this sample, this clonotype turned up many times. The rearrangement joins TRBV30 to TRBJ2-7; D gene uncertain. This CDR3 spans 11 amino acids. Germline V CDR1 and CDR2: GTSNPN, SVGIG (reference sequence). Trimming pared 2 bases from V and 4 bases from J, leaving 6 bases between. The CDR3 loop reads CAWSPRYEQYF. The CDR3 coding sequence is TGTGCCTGGAGTCCACGGTACGAGCAGTACTTC.

This clonotype was counted many times. This chain uses TRBV3-1 with TRBJ1-1, with D tentatively TRBD1 (6 bases). The germline CDR1 and CDR2 sequences are LGHDT and YNNKEL (reference sequence). Between the trimmed V and J ends, which lost 1 base and 3 bases, there was a span of 18 bases. The CDR3 is 17 residues long. The CDR3 bases are TGTGCCAGCAGCCAAGCCCCCCTCAGGGGCCTTGACACTGAAGCTTTCTTT. Its protein product is CASSQAPLRGLDTEAFF. Based on the CDR3 plus reference TRBV3-1 and TRBJ1-1, the full variable domain is DTAVSQTPKYLVTQMGNDKSIKCEQNLGHDTMYWYKQDSKKFLKIMFSYNNKELIINETVPNRFSPKSPDKAHLNLHINSLELGDSAVYFCASSQAPLRGLDTEAFFGQGTRLTVV.

The rearrangement uses TRBV28 and TRBJ1-3, with 7 bases that match TRBD1. J lost 1 base, V lost 3 bases, and 30 bases had no gene match. The CDR3 has 24 amino acids. Per the germline V gene, CDR1 is MDHEN and CDR2 is SYDVKM. The CDR3 DNA follows: TGTGCCAGCAGTTTCTTTCCTCCAAGAGCGCAGGGGGAAGGAAATGGTGATTCTGGAAACACCATATATTTT. It is translated as CASSFFPPRAQGEGNGDSGNTIYF.